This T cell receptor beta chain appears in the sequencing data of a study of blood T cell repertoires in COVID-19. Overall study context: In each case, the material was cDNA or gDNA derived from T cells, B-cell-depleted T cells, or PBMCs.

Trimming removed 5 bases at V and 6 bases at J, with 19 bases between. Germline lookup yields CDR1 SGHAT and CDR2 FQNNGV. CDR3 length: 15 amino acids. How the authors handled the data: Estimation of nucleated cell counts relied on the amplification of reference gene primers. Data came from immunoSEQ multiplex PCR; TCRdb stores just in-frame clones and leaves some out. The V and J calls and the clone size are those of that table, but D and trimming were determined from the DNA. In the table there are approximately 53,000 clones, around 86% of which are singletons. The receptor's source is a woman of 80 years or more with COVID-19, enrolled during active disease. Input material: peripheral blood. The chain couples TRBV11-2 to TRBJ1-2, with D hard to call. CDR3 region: CASSLKRPDSDGYTF. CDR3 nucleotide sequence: TGTGCCAGCAGCCTTAAGAGGCCCGACTCTGATGGCTACACCTTC.